This T cell receptor (beta chain) is drawn from a study of T cells in Graves' hyperthyroidism and ophthalmopathy. On the study more broadly: Upon initial diagnosis and before any treatment, peripheral blood was collected.

Germline CDR1 and CDR2: MGHDK and SYGVNS. The CDR3 has 17 amino acids. V lost 5 bases to trimming and J lost 5 bases, with 24 bases between them. The TCR beta CDR3 regions underwent amplification using RNA transcripts as the source. First-round RT-PCR with HTBI primers amplified the TCR CDR3 region. TCRdb reanalysed the multiplex PCR reads using MiXCR and keeps one entry per CDR3 protein. The sample carries just under 750,000 distinct CDR3 sequences, approximately 40% recorded once. Exclusion criteria comprised uncontrolled infection, other autoimmune disease, pregnancy or lactation. Clinicians diagnosed patients from clinical symptoms, serum thyroxine and TRAb, thyroid ultrasound and orbital computed tomography.

The sequencing input was blood. The TCR comes from a woman in her thirties or forties with Graves' hyperthyroidism. J is TRBJ1-1 and V is TRBV25-1; D is ambiguous. The CDR3 DNA is TGTGCCAGCAGTTTCGATCCCATTAGGACGATGGGGACTGAAGCTTTCTTT. Protein: CASSFDPIRTMGTEAFF.